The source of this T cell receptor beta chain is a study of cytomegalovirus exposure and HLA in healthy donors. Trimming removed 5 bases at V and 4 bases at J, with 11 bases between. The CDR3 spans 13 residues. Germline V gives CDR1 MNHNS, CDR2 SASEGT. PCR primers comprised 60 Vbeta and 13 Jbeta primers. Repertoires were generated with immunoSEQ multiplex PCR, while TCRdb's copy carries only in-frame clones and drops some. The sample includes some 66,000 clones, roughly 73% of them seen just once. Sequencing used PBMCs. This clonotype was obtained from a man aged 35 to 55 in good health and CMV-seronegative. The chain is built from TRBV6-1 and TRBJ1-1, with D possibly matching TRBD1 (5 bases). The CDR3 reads CASSMGGGTEAFF. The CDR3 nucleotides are TGTGCCAGCAGTATGGGGGGGGGCACTGAAGCTTTCTTT.